The clone carrying this T cell receptor beta chain turned up a few times. Its antigen is currently unknown. Trimming shortened V by 3 bases and J by 4 bases, and 7 bases separated the two germline ends. The CDR3 runs to 12 residues. Germline loops: CDR1 KGHSH, CDR2 LQKENI. The data stem from a study of identical twins. General study findings and limits: With abundant cord blood beta clonotypes, insertions were fewer; memory repertoires showed no such pattern.

A template switching step contributed a universal primer site, while unique molecular identifiers were present in the cDNA. A single record per CDR3 protein comes from TCRdb applying MiXCR to the 5' RACE reads. The sample holds 200,000 to 300,000 distinct CDR3 sequences; roughly 13% are singletons and the top ten take 3.5% to 5%. These data were likewise used in another study, on yellow fever vaccine responses in identical twins.

This receptor was identified in a woman between 18 and 29 years old in good health. V usage is TRBV18 and J usage is TRBJ2-7; no definite D call. Material: memory (CD45RO+) T cells sorted from blood. The CDR3 DNA sequence: TGTGCCAGCTCACCTCTGCGTTACGAGCAGTACTTC. Amino acid sequence: CASSPLRYEQYF.